A selection of T cell receptor beta chains follows, all from one sample in a study of cytomegalovirus exposure and HLA in healthy donors. The repertoire was sequenced with immunoSEQ multiplex PCR; TCRdb's copy has only in-frame clones and lacks some. The sample lists around 100,000 clones, roughly 80% occurring once. Sequencing was performed on PBMCs. All receptors derive from a man aged 25-40 years in good health and CMV-seropositive. Both conserved end residues are part of each CDR3. The D gene is left open where the match is weak. Clone size appears in some rows only: once, few, many, or a class for an expanded clone.

>TRBV19|20|TRBD2|TRBJ2-1|NA
CASSPRLAGGQYSSYNEQFF
TGTGCCAGTAGTCCGCGACTAGCGGGGGGCCAATACAGCTCCTACAATGAGCAGTTCTTC
>TRBV7-2|14|NA|TRBJ1-1|NA
CASSRTTVDTEAFF
TGTGCCAGCAGCAGAACCACAGTAGACACTGAAGCTTTCTTT
>TRBV19|14|TRBD1|TRBJ1-2|NA
CASSNTPGQRGYTF
TGTGCCAGTAGTAATACACCGGGACAGCGTGGCTACACCTTC
>TRBV28|17|NA|TRBJ1-1|NA
CASSFGFGKRGDHEAFF
TGTGCCAGCAGTTTCGGGTTTGGTAAGCGGGGGGACCATGAAGCTTTCTTT
>TRBV19|13|NA|TRBJ1-1|NA
CASSTRDNNEAFF
TGTGCCAGTAGTACGAGGGACAACAATGAAGCTTTCTTT
>TRBV7-9|11|NA|TRBJ1-4|NA
CSSSLDGKLFF
TGTTCCAGCAGCTTAGACGGAAAACTGTTTTTT
>TRBV30|16|TRBD1|TRBJ1-4|NA
CAWTGQGAMGNEKLFF
TGTGCCTGGACCGGACAGGGGGCAATGGGGAATGAAAAACTGTTTTTT
>TRBV19|15|TRBD1|TRBJ2-1|NA
CASTIGTGAYNEQFF
TGTGCCAGTACCATCGGGACAGGGGCTTACAATGAGCAGTTCTTC
>TRBV2|14|NA|TRBJ2-3|NA
CASSERLAMDTQYF
TGTGCCAGCAGTGAACGGCTAGCAATGGATACGCAGTATTTT
>TRBV28|15|NA|TRBJ2-1|NA
CASSLKSGYYNEQFF
TGTGCCAGCAGTTTAAAGTCGGGGTACTACAATGAGCAGTTCTTC
>TRBV5-1|15|TRBD1|TRBJ1-4|NA
CASSLEGQLNEKLFF
TGCGCCAGCAGCCTCGAGGGACAGCTGAATGAAAAACTGTTTTTT
>TRBV2|14|NA|TRBJ2-7|few
CASRRLGAQYEQYF
TGTGCCAGCAGGAGATTAGGGGCGCAGTACGAGCAGTACTTC
>TRBV21-1|20|NA|TRBJ1-1|NA
CASSKGTGTGAAGMRAEAFF
TGTGCCAGCAGCAAAGGGACCGGGACAGGGGCCGCAGGGATGAGAGCTGAAGCTTTCTTT
>TRBV28|14|NA|TRBJ2-1|NA
CASSPGDIYNEQFF
TGTGCCAGCAGTCCCGGGGACATATACAATGAGCAGTTCTTC
>TRBV18|14|NA|TRBJ2-3|once
CASSPQRATDTQYF
TGTGCCAGCTCACCTCAGAGAGCGACAGATACGCAGTATTTT
>TRBV2|12|TRBD2|TRBJ2-7|NA
CASSSGADEQYF
TGTGCCAGCAGTAGCGGGGCTGACGAGCAGTACTTC
>TRBV5-1|13|NA|TRBJ2-7|few
CASSRRDNYEQYF
TGCGCCTCAAGCCGCCGGGATAACTACGAGCAGTACTTC
>TRBV19|15|TRBD1|TRBJ2-3|few
CASRSDRGGTDTQYF
TGTGCCAGTCGAAGCGACAGGGGAGGCACAGATACGCAGTATTTT
>TRBV10-1|15|NA|TRBJ1-4|NA
CASSESGRLRGKLFF
TGCGCCAGCAGTGAGTCAGGGAGGTTACGGGGAAAACTGTTTTTT
>TRBV15|18|TRBD1|TRBJ1-4|few
CATSRDRRGRGGGEKLFF
TGTGCCACCAGCAGAGATCGAAGGGGGCGAGGGGGTGGAGAAAAACTGTTTTTT
>TRBV11-2|16|TRBD2|TRBJ2-7|NA
CASRPTGTSRSYEQYF
TGTGCCAGCAGACCTACCGGGACTAGTCGGTCCTACGAGCAGTACTTC
>TRBV29-1|18|TRBD2|TRBJ2-3|NA
CSVEGIIAGGISTDTQYF
TGCAGCGTTGAAGGGATAATAGCGGGGGGTATAAGCACAGATACGCAGTATTTT
>TRBV6-1|14|NA|TRBJ2-1|NA
CASMLRRGYNEQFF
TGTGCCAGCATGTTGCGTCGAGGTTACAATGAGCAGTTCTTC
>TRBV5-6|13|NA|TRBJ2-5|NA
CASSLQGRETQYF
TGTGCCAGCAGCCTACAGGGCAGGGAGACCCAGTACTTC
>TRBV27|15|TRBD2|TRBJ2-1|NA
CASSYAGGQYNEQFF
TGTGCCAGCAGTTACGCGGGGGGCCAATACAATGAGCAGTTCTTC
>TRBV27|14|NA|TRBJ1-5|once
CASSFGGYNQPQHF
TGTGCCAGCAGTTTCGGGGGGTACAATCAGCCCCAGCATTTT
>TRBV7-3|15|NA|TRBJ2-5|NA
CASSLMGQNQETQYF
TGTGCCAGCAGCTTAATGGGGCAGAACCAAGAGACCCAGTACTTC
>TRBV5-6|13|TRBD1|TRBJ1-4|once
CASSLGTGGDGVF
TGTGCCAGCAGCTTGGGGACAGGGGGCGACGGAGTTTTT
>TRBV9|13|NA|TRBJ1-3|NA
CASSPGEWNTIYF
TGTGCCAGCAGCCCCGGGGAGTGGAACACCATATATTTT
>TRBV6-1|13|NA|TRBJ2-3|NA
CASSEQGPDTQYF
TGTGCCAGCAGTGAACAGGGTCCAGATACGCAGTATTTT
>TRBV5-1|17|TRBD2|TRBJ2-7|NA
CASSSQPGTSGGGEQYF
TGCGCCAGCAGCTCACAGCCGGGGACTAGCGGGGGTGGCGAGCAGTACTTC
>TRBV5-1|16|TRBD2|TRBJ2-5|few
CASSLGGLAGEETQYF
TGCGCCAGCAGCTTGGGTGGACTAGCGGGGGAAGAGACCCAGTACTTC
>TRBV15|13|NA|TRBJ2-7|NA
CATSREGSYEQYF
TGTGCCACCAGCAGAGAGGGCTCCTACGAGCAGTACTTC
>TRBV5-1|14|TRBD2|TRBJ2-3|NA
CASSLGTSGSLQYF
TGCGCCAGCAGCTTGGGGACTAGCGGGAGTTTGCAGTATTTT
>TRBV5-1|15|TRBD1|TRBJ1-2|NA
CASTLTGTGDYGYTF
TGCGCCAGCACCCTGACCGGGACAGGGGACTATGGCTACACCTTC
>TRBV6-6|14|NA|TRBJ2-1|NA
CASSDTGTYNEQFF
TGTGCCAGCAGTGACACCGGGACCTACAATGAGCAGTTCTTC
>TRBV2|15|TRBD1|TRBJ2-2|NA
CASSSDRFSTGELFF
TGTGCCAGCAGTTCGGACAGGTTTTCCACCGGGGAGCTGTTTTTT
>TRBV4-1|14|NA|TRBJ2-1|once
CASSPPGLPNEQFF
TGCGCCAGCAGCCCCCCGGGTCTGCCGAATGAGCAGTTCTTC
>TRBV5-1|16|TRBD2|TRBJ2-1|NA
CASSLEWLAGTNEQFF
TGCGCCAGCAGCCTCGAGTGGCTAGCGGGGACCAATGAGCAGTTCTTC
>TRBV7-3|14|NA|TRBJ1-1|NA
CASSPTGSGTEAFF
TGTGCCAGCAGCCCCACGGGGTCGGGCACTGAAGCTTTCTTT